This TCR beta chain was recorded in a study of blood T cells in healthy people across ages. V was pared by 5 bases and J by 0 bases, with 8 bases between. The CDR3 contains 14 residues. Primers used in a second PCR of about 6 to 12 cycles were a sample-barcoded 5' primer and a J-beta primer mix. TCRdb re-derived calls from the 5' RACE reads in MiXCR, one entry per CDR3 protein. The sample yields roughly 800,000 distinct CDR3 sequences, 20% to 25% seen once. This clonotype was counted between two and nine times. Its specificity is not known. The study's findings and limits: Reliance upon unsorted PBMCs precluded definitive naive versus antigen-experienced comparison.

These sequences were also reported in another study, on T cells of mothers and their children.

The chain couples TRBV12-3 or TRBV12-4 to TRBJ2-4; D may be TRBD1 (6 bases). This sequence was found in a boy between 10 and 17 years old in good health. Source material: blood. CDR3 residues: CASSGQIAKNIQYF. The CDR3 coding sequence is TGTGCCAGCAGTGGACAGATAGCCAAAAACATTCAGTACTTC.